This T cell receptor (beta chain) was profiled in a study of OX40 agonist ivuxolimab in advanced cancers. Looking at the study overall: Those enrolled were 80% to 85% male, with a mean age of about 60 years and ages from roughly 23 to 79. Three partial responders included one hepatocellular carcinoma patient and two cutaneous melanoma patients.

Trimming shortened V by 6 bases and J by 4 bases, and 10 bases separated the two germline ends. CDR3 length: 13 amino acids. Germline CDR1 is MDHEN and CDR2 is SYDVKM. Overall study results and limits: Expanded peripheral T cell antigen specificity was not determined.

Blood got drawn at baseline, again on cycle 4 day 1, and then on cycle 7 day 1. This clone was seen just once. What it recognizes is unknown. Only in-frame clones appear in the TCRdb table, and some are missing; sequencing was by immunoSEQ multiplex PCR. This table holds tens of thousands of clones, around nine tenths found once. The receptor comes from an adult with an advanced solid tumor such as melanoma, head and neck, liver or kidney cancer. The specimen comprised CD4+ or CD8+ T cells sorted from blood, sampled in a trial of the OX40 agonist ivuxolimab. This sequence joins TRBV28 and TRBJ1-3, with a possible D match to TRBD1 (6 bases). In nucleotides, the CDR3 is TGTGCCAGCAGCACAGGGATCGGAAACACCATATATTTT. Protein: CASSTGIGNTIYF. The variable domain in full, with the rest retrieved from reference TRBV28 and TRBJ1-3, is DVKVTQSSRYLVKRTGEKVFLECVQDMDHENMFWYRQDPGLGLRLIYFSYDVKMKEKGDIPEGYSVSREKKERFSLILESASTNQTSMYLCASSTGIGNTIYFGEGSWLTVV.